The next 4 T cell receptor beta chains were all read from a single sample in a study of cytomegalovirus exposure and HLA in healthy donors. The PCR contained 60 Vbeta and 13 Jbeta primers. Produced via immunoSEQ multiplex PCR; TCRdb's table is partial and in-frame only. This sample has roughly 110,000 clones, with approximately 70% found just once. Sequencing input: PBMCs. The source is a boy aged 5-17 years in good health and CMV-seronegative.

The chain uses TRBV7-2 and TRBJ2-1, with D possibly being TRBD1 (5 bases). Germline V gene lookup returns CDR1 SGHTA and CDR2 FQGNSA. The length of the CDR3 is 15 residues. V lost 7 bases and J 2 bases, leaving 15 bases between the germline ends. CDR3 sequence: CASTMRTNPYNEQFF. CDR3 sequence (DNA): TGTGCCAGCACCATGCGGACAAATCCCTACAATGAGCAGTTCTTC.

This chain links TRBV6-8 with TRBJ2-1; 16 positions match TRBD2. The CDR3 has 17 residues. From germline, CDR1 is MNHGY and CDR2 SAAAGT. V was pared by 5 bases and J by 10 bases, with 11 bases of the junction left unmatched. DNA for the CDR3: TGTGCCAGCAGTGGGGGGGGACTAGCGGGAGGGTATCGGGAGCAGTTCTTC. Translated, it gives CASSGGGLAGGYREQFF.

V gene TRBV10-3 combines with J gene TRBJ2-1; D is undetermined. Germline CDR1 is ENHRY and CDR2 is SYGVKD. Trimming shortened V by 4 bases and J by 7 bases, and 5 bases separated the two germline ends. This CDR3 is built from 11 residues. In nucleotides, the CDR3 is TGTGCCATCAGTGGTTCTAATGAGCAGTTCTTC. Translated, it gives CAISGSNEQFF.

The chain recombines TRBV19 with TRBJ2-5; 8 nucleotides align to TRBD2. The CDR3 covers 18 residues. V shed 3 bases and J 2 bases; nucleotides not matched to a gene: 14. Germline loops: CDR1 LNHDA, CDR2 SQIVND (reference sequence). The CDR3 spells CASSITPMAGGWQETQYF. The CDR3, as DNA: TGTGCCAGTAGTATCACTCCCATGGCGGGAGGCTGGCAAGAGACCCAGTACTTC.